These T cell receptor beta chains were read from a single sample in a study of T cell repertoires in cytomegalovirus infection. These receptors have no identified antigens. TCRdb used MiXCR to reprocess the reads, holding one entry per CDR3 protein. Counted here are about 160,000 distinct CDR3 sequences, less than 25% occurring once; the ten biggest clones make up roughly 25%. Sequencing used CD8+ T cells from cultured PBMCs, obtained from culture after CMV antigen stimulation. These receptors originate from a human donor in good health (CMV status not recorded). Some clones in this sample may be carry-over from other donors' samples. Both conserved end residues are part of each CDR3. A D gene is named only where the DNA matches it firmly. Size is stated for part of the rows, as once, few or many counts, or as a class when the clone is expanded.

>NA|TRBV29-1|NA|TRBJ2-4|11
TGCAGCGTCTGGGATGGGAACATTCAGTACTTC
CSVWDGNIQYF
>once|TRBV12-3/TRBV12-4|TRBD1|TRBJ1-4|15
TGTGCCAGCAGTTTCTGGGACAGCATTAATGAAAAACTGTTTTTT
CASSFWDSINEKLFF
>few|TRBV7-6|NA|TRBJ1-1|14
TGTGCCAGCAGCTTATATCAGGGAGGGACTGAAGCTTTCTTT
CASSLYQGGTEAFF
>NA|TRBV7-2|NA|TRBJ1-4|14
TGTGCCAGCAATCTGGGGCAGGGGAAAGAAAAACTGTTTTTT
CASNLGQGKEKLFF
>NA|TRBV12-3/TRBV12-4|TRBD1|TRBJ1-5|14
TGTGCCAGCAGTTGGACAGGCTCCAATCAGCCCCAGCATTTT
CASSWTGSNQPQHF
>NA|TRBV6-2/TRBV6-3|NA|TRBJ1-1|19
TGTGCCAGCAGTTCAAGAACACAGGTAGGAGTGGGAGGATGGACTGAAGCTTTCTTT
CASSSRTQVGVGGWTEAFF
>few|TRBV27|NA|TRBJ2-5|13
TGTGCCAGCAGTTACGCCGACCGGGAGACCCAGTACTTC
CASSYADRETQYF
>NA|TRBV4-1|NA|TRBJ2-1|12
TGCGCCAGCAGCCAAGGCGGACAGGAGCAGTTCTTC
CASSQGGQEQFF
>few|TRBV7-8|TRBD1|TRBJ1-5|16
TGTGCCAGCAGCTCTAGGGGGGGACAGGGGAATCAGCCCCAGCATTTT
CASSSRGGQGNQPQHF
>NA|TRBV6-2/TRBV6-3|TRBD2|TRBJ2-1|15
TGTGCCAGCAGCAAACTAGCGGTAACCTACAATGAGCAGTTCTTC
CASSKLAVTYNEQFF
>NA|TRBV6-2/TRBV6-3|NA|TRBJ2-5|13
TGTGCCAGCACCCACCGGGGTATACAGACCCAGTACTTC
CASTHRGIQTQYF
>NA|TRBV7-9|NA|TRBJ2-1|16
TGTGCCAGCAGTCCCTCCGGGGGAGGAGCTTACAATGAGCAGTTCTTC
CASSPSGGGAYNEQFF
>NA|TRBV24-1|TRBD1|TRBJ2-2|17
TGTGCCACCAGTGATACCTCCGGGACAGGGAACACCGGGGAGCTGTTTTTT
CATSDTSGTGNTGELFF
>few|TRBV7-9|NA|TRBJ1-1|11
TGTGCCAGCAGCTTAATCACTGAAGCTTTCTTT
CASSLITEAFF
>few|TRBV7-8|TRBD1|TRBJ2-5|14
TGTGCCAGCAGCCGGGACAGACAATGGGGGACCCAGTACTTC
CASSRDRQWGTQYF
>NA|TRBV6-6|NA|TRBJ1-2|12
TGTGCCAGCAGCTTTGACAGCTATGGCTACACCTTC
CASSFDSYGYTF
>few|TRBV20-1|TRBD2|TRBJ2-7|15
TGCAGTGCTAGGTACCGGACTAGCGGGGGCCACGAGCAGTACTTC
CSARYRTSGGHEQYF
>NA|TRBV7-2|NA|TRBJ2-1|19
TGTGCCAGCAGCTTAGTGGGGGCCCAGGGCCCGCTACTCAACAATGAGCAGTTCTTC
CASSLVGAQGPLLNNEQFF
>NA|TRBV20-1|TRBD1|TRBJ2-7|14
TGCAGTGCTAGAGTCCCAGACAGGGGCCACGAGCAGTACTTC
CSARVPDRGHEQYF
>NA|TRBV5-6|TRBD2|TRBJ2-1|16
TGTGCCAGCAGCTTGGCAGGTCTAGCGGAATACAATGAGCAGTTCTTC
CASSLAGLAEYNEQFF
>NA|TRBV20-1|TRBD1|TRBJ1-5|16
TGCAGTGCTAGGTTGACAGGGACCCCAAGCAATCAGCCCCAGCATTTT
CSARLTGTPSNQPQHF
>NA|TRBV28|NA|TRBJ2-7|14
TGTGCCAGCAGTTTGACCCGACAAACCTACGAGCAGTACTTC
CASSLTRQTYEQYF
>few|TRBV7-9|NA|TRBJ2-7|13
TGTGCCAGCAGCCCCCCTGATCTAAGCGAGCAGTACTTC
CASSPPDLSEQYF
>few|TRBV28|NA|TRBJ2-3|14
TGTGCCAGCAGTTCCCCGCTACCTGGGGATACGCAGTATTTT
CASSSPLPGDTQYF
>few|TRBV7-2|NA|TRBJ2-1|14
TGTGCCAGCAGCCCGACAGTACGGATTGATGAGCAGTTCTTC
CASSPTVRIDEQFF
>few|TRBV6-2/TRBV6-3|NA|TRBJ2-7|12
TGTGCCAGCAGTTATGACCCCTACGAGCAGTACTTC
CASSYDPYEQYF
>few|TRBV19|NA|TRBJ1-1|13
TGTGCCAGTAGTATTCCCAGGAACACTGAAGCTTTCTTT
CASSIPRNTEAFF
>few|TRBV7-9|NA|TRBJ2-5|11
TGTGCCAGCAGCTCCCTAGAGACCCAGTACTTC
CASSSLETQYF
>NA|TRBV6-6|TRBD1|TRBJ1-2|13
TGTGCCAGCATAAACGACAGGGTAGAGGGCTACACCTTC
CASINDRVEGYTF
>once|TRBV7-2|NA|TRBJ2-3|14
TGTGCCAGCAGCTTAGGAGGGGAGGTCGATACGCAGTATTTT
CASSLGGEVDTQYF
>NA|TRBV7-9|TRBD1|TRBJ2-1|16
TGTGCCAGCAGCTTTTCCGGGACAGGGGGTCTCAATGAGCAGTTCTTC
CASSFSGTGGLNEQFF
>few|TRBV11-2|TRBD1|TRBJ2-1|15
TGTGCCAGCAGCTCCCACAGGGGTTCGGTCAATGAGCAGTTCTTC
CASSSHRGSVNEQFF
>few|TRBV9|TRBD1|TRBJ2-2|15
TGTGCCAGCAGCGTAGGGGGGACAGGGGGCGCGGAGCTGTTTTTT
CASSVGGTGGAELFF
>few|TRBV10-3|NA|TRBJ1-1|14
TGTGCCATCAGTGAGGGTACTTTTGCGACTGAAGCTTTCTTT
CAISEGTFATEAFF
>NA|TRBV19|TRBD1|TRBJ1-1|15
TGTGCCAGTAGTGTGGACAGGGGAATGAACACTGAAGCTTTCTTT
CASSVDRGMNTEAFF
>NA|TRBV6-5|NA|TRBJ2-7|14
TGTGCCAGCAGTTACTCGACGGCCAACTACGAGCAGTACTTC
CASSYSTANYEQYF
>few|TRBV7-6|NA|TRBJ1-1|14
TGTGCCAGCAGCCCAGGTTCGCTGAACACTGAAGCTTTCTTT
CASSPGSLNTEAFF
>NA|TRBV6-5|TRBD2|TRBJ2-5|15
TGTGCCAGCAGTTACGTCGGGACTAGCGGGGAGGACCAGTACTTC
CASSYVGTSGEDQYF
>few|TRBV4-1|TRBD1|TRBJ1-6|16
TGCGCCAGCAGCCAAGATGGGACAGGGGGATTCAAACCCCTCCACTTT
CASSQDGTGGFKPLHF
>NA|TRBV7-2|NA|TRBJ2-3|15
TGTGCCAGCAGCTTAGAGGGACCGACAGGAGATACGCAGTATTTT
CASSLEGPTGDTQYF
>few|TRBV7-2|TRBD1|TRBJ1-5|15
TGTGCCAGCAGCTTGGGACAGGGAGTGGGTCAGCCCCAGCATTTT
CASSLGQGVGQPQHF
>NA|TRBV4-1|TRBD2|TRBJ2-7|15
TGCGCCAGCAGCCAGGTGGCAGCGGGGCCCTACGAGCAGTACTTC
CASSQVAAGPYEQYF
>few|TRBV4-3|NA|TRBJ2-3|15
TGCGCCAGCAGCCAAGTCTCACCGTTAATGGATACGCAGTATTTT
CASSQVSPLMDTQYF
>few|TRBV27|NA|TRBJ1-6|16
TGTGCCAGCAGTTTAAAGGGGACTTCTAGGAATTCACCCCTCCACTTT
CASSLKGTSRNSPLHF
>NA|TRBV24-1|NA|TRBJ2-5|15
TGTGCCACCAGTGATCATACTAGCAACCAAGAGACCCAGTACTTC
CATSDHTSNQETQYF
>many|TRBV7-2|NA|TRBJ2-2|13
TGTGCCAGCAGCTTGAGGGACAACGGGGAGCTGTTTTTT
CASSLRDNGELFF
>NA|TRBV7-9|TRBD1|TRBJ1-1|18
TGTGCCAGCACCTCAACACTAGGGGACAGGGGTGCGAACACTGAAGCTTTCTTT
CASTSTLGDRGANTEAFF
>NA|TRBV6-1|NA|TRBJ1-1|12
TGTGCCACCACGACAGGCATCACTGAAGCTTTCTTT
CATTTGITEAFF
>few|TRBV9|TRBD1|TRBJ2-3|15
TGTGCCAGCAGTACAGGGGGCGCTCCCACAGATACGCAGTATTTT
CASSTGGAPTDTQYF
>once|TRBV7-6|NA|TRBJ2-2|15
TGTGCCAGCAGGGCGTTCCGGGGTGACACCGGGGAGCTGTTTTTT
CASRAFRGDTGELFF
>few|TRBV7-2|NA|TRBJ1-5|16
TGTGCCAGCAGCTTAGCCGGACGGACTAGCGGTCAGCCCCAGCATTTT
CASSLAGRTSGQPQHF
>few|TRBV25-1|NA|TRBJ2-5|13
TGTGCCAGCAGTGAATGGGTCGGAGAGACCCAGTACTTC
CASSEWVGETQYF
>NA|TRBV12-3/TRBV12-4|NA|TRBJ2-1|14
TGTGCCAGCAGTTTAGGTACAGGGAACAATGAGCAGTTCTTC
CASSLGTGNNEQFF
>NA|TRBV4-3|NA|TRBJ1-6|12
TGCGCCAGCAGCCAAGGAAGGGGTTCCCTCCACTTT
CASSQGRGSLHF
>few|TRBV7-9|NA|TRBJ2-5|15
TGTGCCAGCAGCTCCTCAGGAAGCCGGAGGGAGACCCAGTACTTC
CASSSSGSRRETQYF
>NA|TRBV7-2|NA|TRBJ2-2|15
TGTGCCAGCAGGGTCAAACAGGGGAACACCGGGGAGCTGTTTTTT
CASRVKQGNTGELFF
>NA|TRBV10-3|NA|TRBJ1-5|14
TGTGCCATCAGTGAGGGCGGTTACAATCAGCCCCAGCATTTT
CAISEGGYNQPQHF
>NA|TRBV6-1|TRBD1|TRBJ1-4|13
TGTGCCAGTACCGGGACAGGAGTTAAAAAACTGTTTTTT
CASTGTGVKKLFF
>medium-sized|TRBV11-2|TRBD1|TRBJ1-2|16
TGTGCCAGCAGCTCACCCGAACAGGGGGCGGGTTATGGCTACACCTTC
CASSSPEQGAGYGYTF
>NA|TRBV7-8|TRBD2|TRBJ2-3|18
TGTGCCAGCAGCTTAGAGCGGGGGGGCCGAAGGGACACAGATACGCAGTATTTT
CASSLERGGRRDTDTQYF